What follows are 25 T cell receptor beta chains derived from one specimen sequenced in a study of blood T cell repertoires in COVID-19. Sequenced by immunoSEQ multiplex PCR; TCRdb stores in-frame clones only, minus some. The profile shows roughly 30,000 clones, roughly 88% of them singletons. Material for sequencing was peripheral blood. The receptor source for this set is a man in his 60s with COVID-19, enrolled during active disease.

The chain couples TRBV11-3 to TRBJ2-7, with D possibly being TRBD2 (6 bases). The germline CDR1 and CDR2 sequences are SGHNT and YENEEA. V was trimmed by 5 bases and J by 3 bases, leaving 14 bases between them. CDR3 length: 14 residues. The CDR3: CASSPRDSFYEQYF. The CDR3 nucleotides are TGTGCCAGCAGCCCCCGGGACTCCTTCTACGAGCAGTACTTC.

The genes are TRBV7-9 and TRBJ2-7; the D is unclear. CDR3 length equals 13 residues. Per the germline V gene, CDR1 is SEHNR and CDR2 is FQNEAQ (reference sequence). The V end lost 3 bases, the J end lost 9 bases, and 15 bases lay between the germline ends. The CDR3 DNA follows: TGTGCCAGCAGCTTGAGAGAGCGTGCGGCGCAGTACTTC. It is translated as CASSLRERAAQYF.

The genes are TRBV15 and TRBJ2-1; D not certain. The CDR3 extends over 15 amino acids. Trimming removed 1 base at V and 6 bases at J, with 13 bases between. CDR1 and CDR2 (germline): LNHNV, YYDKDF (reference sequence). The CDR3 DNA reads TGTGCCACCAGCAGAGTATCTTCCCCCTTCAATGAGCAGTTCTTC. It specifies CATSRVSSPFNEQFF.

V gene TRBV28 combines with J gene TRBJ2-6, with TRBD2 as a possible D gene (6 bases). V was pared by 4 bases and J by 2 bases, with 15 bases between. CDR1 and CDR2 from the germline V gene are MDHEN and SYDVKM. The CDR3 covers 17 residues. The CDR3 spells CASSSPGTGAGANVLTF. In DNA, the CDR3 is TGTGCCAGCAGTTCCCCAGGGACGGGAGCTGGGGCCAACGTCCTGACTTTC.

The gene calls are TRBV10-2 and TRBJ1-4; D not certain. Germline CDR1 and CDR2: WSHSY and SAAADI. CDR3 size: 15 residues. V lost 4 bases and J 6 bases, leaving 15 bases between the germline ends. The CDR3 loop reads CASSGWTGADEKLFF. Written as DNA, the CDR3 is TGCGCCAGCAGTGGCTGGACGGGAGCGGATGAAAAACTGTTTTTT.

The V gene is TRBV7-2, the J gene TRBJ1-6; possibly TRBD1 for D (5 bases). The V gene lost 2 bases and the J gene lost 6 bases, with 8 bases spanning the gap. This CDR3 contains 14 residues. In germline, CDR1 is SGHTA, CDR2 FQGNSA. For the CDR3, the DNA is TGTGCCAGCAGCTTAAGGGACTCTAATTCACCCCTCCACTTT. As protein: CASSLRDSNSPLHF.

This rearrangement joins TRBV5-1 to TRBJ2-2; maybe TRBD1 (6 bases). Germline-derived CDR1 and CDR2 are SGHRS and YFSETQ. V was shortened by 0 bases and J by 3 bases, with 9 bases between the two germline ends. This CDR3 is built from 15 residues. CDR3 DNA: TGCGCCAGCAGCTTGGGCAGGGGATACACCGGGGAGCTGTTTTTT. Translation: CASSLGRGYTGELFF. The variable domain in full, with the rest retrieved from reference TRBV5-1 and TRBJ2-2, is KAGVTQTPRYLIKTRGQQVTLSCSPISGHRSVSWYQQTPGQGLQFLFEYFSETQRNKGNFPGRFSGRQFSNSRSEMNVSTLELGDSALYLCASSLGRGYTGELFFGEGSRLTVL.

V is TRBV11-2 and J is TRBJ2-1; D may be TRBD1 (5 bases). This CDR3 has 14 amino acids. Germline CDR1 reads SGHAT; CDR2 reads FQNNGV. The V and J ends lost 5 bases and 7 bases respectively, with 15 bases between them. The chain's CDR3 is CASSLQGTRNEQFF. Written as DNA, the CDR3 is TGTGCCAGCAGCCTGCAGGGTACGAGGAATGAGCAGTTCTTC.

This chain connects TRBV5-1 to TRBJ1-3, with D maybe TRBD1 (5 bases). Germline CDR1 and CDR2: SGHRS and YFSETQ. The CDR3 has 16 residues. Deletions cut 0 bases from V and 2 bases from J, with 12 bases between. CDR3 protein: CASSLAPGPTGNTIYF. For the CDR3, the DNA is TGCGCCAGCAGCTTGGCGCCAGGGCCGACTGGAAACACCATATATTTT.

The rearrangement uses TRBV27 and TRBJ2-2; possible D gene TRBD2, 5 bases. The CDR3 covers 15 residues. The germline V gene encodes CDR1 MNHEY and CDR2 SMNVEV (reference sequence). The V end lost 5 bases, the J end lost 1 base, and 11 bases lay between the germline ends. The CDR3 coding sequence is TGTGCCAGCAGTACCGTTGAGGGGAACACCGGGGAGCTGTTTTTT. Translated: CASSTVEGNTGELFF.

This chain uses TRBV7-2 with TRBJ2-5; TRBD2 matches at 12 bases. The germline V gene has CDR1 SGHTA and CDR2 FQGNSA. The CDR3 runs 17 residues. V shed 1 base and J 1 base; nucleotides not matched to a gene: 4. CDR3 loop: CASSLGWGLAGQETQYF. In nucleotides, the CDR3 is TGTGCCAGCAGCTTAGGGTGGGGACTAGCGGGCCAAGAGACCCAGTACTTC.

The DNA for the CDR3 is TGTGCCAGCAGAGGACAAACTAATGAAAAACTGTTTTTT. This encodes CASRGQTNEKLFF. The rearrangement uses TRBV6-5 and TRBJ1-4; weak D call: TRBD1 (5 bases). This CDR3 contains 13 residues. Germline loops: CDR1 MNHEY, CDR2 SVGAGI. Trimming removed 6 bases from V and 1 base from J, with 6 bases in between.

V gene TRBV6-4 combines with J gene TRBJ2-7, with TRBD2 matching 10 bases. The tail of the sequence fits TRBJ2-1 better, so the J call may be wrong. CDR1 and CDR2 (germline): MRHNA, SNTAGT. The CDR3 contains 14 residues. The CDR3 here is CASSRLAGGNEQFF. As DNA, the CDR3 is TGTGCCAGTTCGAGACTAGCGGGCGGCAATGAGCAGTTCTTC.

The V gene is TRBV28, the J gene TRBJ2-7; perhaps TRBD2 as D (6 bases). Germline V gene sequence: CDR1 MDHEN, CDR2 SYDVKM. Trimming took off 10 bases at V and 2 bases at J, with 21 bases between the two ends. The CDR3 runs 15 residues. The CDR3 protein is CATRGSRDSTYEQYF. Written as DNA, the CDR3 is TGTGCCACCCGCGGGTCCCGGGACTCCACCTACGAGCAGTACTTC.

The CDR3 coding sequence is TGTGCCAGCAGCCCCCCGTCAGGGGGCGGGGCCAACGTCCTGACTTTC. Translated, it gives CASSPPSGGGANVLTF. The chain uses TRBV7-9 and TRBJ2-6; 8 nucleotides match TRBD1. CDR3 size: 16 residues. Germline CDR1 is SEHNR and CDR2 is FQNEAQ (reference sequence). After removal of 5 bases from V and 4 bases from J, the junction contained 7 bases not matched to a gene.

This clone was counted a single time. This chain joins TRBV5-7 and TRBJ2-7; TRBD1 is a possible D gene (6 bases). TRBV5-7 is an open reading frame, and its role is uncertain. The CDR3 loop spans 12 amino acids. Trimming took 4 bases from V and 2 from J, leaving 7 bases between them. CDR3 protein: CASSGQPYEQYF. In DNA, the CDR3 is TGTGCCAGCAGCGGACAGCCCTACGAGCAGTACTTC.

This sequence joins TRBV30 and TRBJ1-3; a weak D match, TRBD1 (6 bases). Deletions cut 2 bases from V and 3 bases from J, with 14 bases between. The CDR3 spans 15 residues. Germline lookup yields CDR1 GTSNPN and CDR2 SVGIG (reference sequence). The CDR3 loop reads CAWSRQRGSGNTIYF. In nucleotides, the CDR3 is TGTGCCTGGAGTAGGCAGAGGGGGAGTGGAAACACCATATATTTT.

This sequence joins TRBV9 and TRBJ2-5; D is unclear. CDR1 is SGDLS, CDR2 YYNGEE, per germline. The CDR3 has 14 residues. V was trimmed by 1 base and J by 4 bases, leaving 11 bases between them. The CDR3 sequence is CASSVSPGGETQYF. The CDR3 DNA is TGTGCCAGCAGCGTATCCCCGGGTGGAGAGACCCAGTACTTC.

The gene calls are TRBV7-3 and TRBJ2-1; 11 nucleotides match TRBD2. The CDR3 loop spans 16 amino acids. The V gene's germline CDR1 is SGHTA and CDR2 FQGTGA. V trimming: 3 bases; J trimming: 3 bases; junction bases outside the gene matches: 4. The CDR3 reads CASSLSTSGSYNEQFF. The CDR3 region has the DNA TGTGCCAGCAGCTTGTCAACTAGCGGGAGCTACAATGAGCAGTTCTTC.

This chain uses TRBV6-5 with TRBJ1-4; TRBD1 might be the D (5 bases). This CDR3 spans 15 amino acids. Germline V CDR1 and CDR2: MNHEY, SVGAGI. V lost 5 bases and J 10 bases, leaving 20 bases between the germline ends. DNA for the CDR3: TGTGCCAGCAGTCCCCGACGGGCCCAAAGGGGAAAACTGTTTTTT. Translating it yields CASSPRRAQRGKLFF.

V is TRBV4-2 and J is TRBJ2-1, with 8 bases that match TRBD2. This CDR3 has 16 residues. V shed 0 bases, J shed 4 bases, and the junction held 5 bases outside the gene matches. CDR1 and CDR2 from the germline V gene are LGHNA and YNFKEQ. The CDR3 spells CASSQEGSGIYNEQFF. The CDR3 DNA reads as TGTGCCAGCAGCCAAGAGGGTAGCGGGATTTACAATGAGCAGTTCTTC.

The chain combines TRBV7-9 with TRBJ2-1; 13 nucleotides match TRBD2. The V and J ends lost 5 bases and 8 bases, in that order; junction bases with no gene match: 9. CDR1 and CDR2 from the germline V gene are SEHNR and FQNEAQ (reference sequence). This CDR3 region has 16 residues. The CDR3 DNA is TGTGCCAGCAGCGCCAGGACTAGCGGGAGTACCCATGAGCAGTTCTTC. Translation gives CASSARTSGSTHEQFF. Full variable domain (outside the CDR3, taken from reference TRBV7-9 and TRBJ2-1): DTGVSQNPRHKITKRGQNVTFRCDPISEHNRLYWYRQTLGQGPEFLTYFQNEAQLEKSRLLSDRFSAERPKGSFSTLEIQRTEQGDSAMYLCASSARTSGSTHEQFFGPGTRLTVL.

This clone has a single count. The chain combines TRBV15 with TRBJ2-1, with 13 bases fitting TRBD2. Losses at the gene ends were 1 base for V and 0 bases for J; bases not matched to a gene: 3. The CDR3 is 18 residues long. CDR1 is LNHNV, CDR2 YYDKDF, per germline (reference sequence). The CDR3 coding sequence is TGTGCCACCAGCAGAGGGACTAGCGGGAGAAGCTCCTACAATGAGCAGTTCTTC. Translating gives CATSRGTSGRSSYNEQFF. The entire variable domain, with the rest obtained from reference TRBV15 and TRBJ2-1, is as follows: DAMVIQNPRYQVTQFGKPVTLSCSQTLNHNVMYWYQQKSSQAPKLLFHYYDKDFNNEADTPDNFQSRRPNTSFCFLDIRSPGLGDTAMYLCATSRGTSGRSSYNEQFFGPGTRLTVL.

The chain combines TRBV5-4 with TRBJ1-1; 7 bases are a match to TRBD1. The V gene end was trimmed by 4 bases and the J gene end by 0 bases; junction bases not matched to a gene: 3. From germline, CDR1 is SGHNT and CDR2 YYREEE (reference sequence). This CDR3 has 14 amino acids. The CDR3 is CASSVDRVNTEAFF. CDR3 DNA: TGTGCCAGCAGCGTCGACAGGGTGAACACTGAAGCTTTCTTT.

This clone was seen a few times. The CDR3 here is CSASSGNEQYF. The CDR3 DNA reads TGCAGTGCTAGTTCAGGGAACGAGCAGTACTTC. This chain joins TRBV20-1 and TRBJ2-7, with a weak D call TRBD1 (5 bases). CDR3 length: 11 residues. Trimming took 3 bases from V and 5 from J, leaving 8 bases between them. Germline V CDR1 and CDR2: DFQATT, SNEGSKA (reference sequence).